The 26 T cell receptor gamma chains presented below share a single source sample, sequenced in a study of human gamma delta and Vdelta1 T cells. TCRdb re-called the PCR reads using CATT. The sample lists 300 to 500 gamma-chain clones, about 4.5% seen once, with approximately 81% in the top ten. Material: differentiated CD27- Vdelta1 gamma-delta T cells from blood. Receptors originate from a human donor in good health.

Comment on this clone: TCRdb's entry gives the protein of a much larger clone, which mismatches this DNA's translation at residue 7, likely from a read error; the protein reported here is translated from the DNA. The rearrangement uses TRGV3 and TRGJP2. The CDR3 runs to 16 residues. Germline V gene sequence: CDR1 VTNTFY, CDR2 YDVSTARD (reference sequence). V dropped 0 bases and J dropped 2; count of bases not matched to a gene: 6. The CDR3 DNA reads TGTGCCACCTGGGACAGGACGAGGAGTAGTGATTGGATCAAGACGTTT. Encoded protein: CATWDRTRSSDWIKTF.

Notes on this clone: No DNA is shown, since the ends of the CDR3 on it are uncertain; the CDR3 is the one TCRdb lists. No call exists for the J gene, whereas the V gene is TRGV5. 30 amino acids form the CDR3, both terminal residues included. Per germline, CDR1 VINAFY and CDR2 YDVSNSKD. CDR3 sequence: CATWGNIIRNSLAVEQHWLSQVSIGRIQHF.

This clone is labeled as medium-sized. TCRdb lists the protein of a much larger clone for this DNA, which differs at residue 17, so this is likely a read error; the protein given here is translated from the DNA itself. The chain recombines TRGV9 with TRGJP. Germline values: CDR1 GITISATS, CDR2 ISYDGTV (reference sequence). This CDR3 is 18 amino acids long. The CDR3: CALWEVIPQELGKKNKLF. In DNA, the CDR3 is TGTGCCTTGTGGGAGGTGATCCCCCAAGAGTTGGGCAAAAAAAACAAGCTCTTT.

This clone was seen just once. No J gene call was made, and the V gene is TRGV3. Germline CDR1 and CDR2: VTNTFY and YDVSTARD (reference sequence). The CDR3 extends over 18 amino acids. CDR3 in amino acids: CATWDRQGQRGGSGNKIF. The DNA for the CDR3 is TGTGCCACCTGGGACAGGCAGGGGCAAAGAGGCGGCAGTGGAAACAAAATTTTT.

Concerning this clone itself: TCRdb has a much larger clone's protein, which differs at residues 5 and 9 from the translation of this DNA, likely because of a read error; what is shown is the protein translated from the DNA. The chain couples TRGV3 to TRGJP2. Germline lookup yields CDR1 VTNTFY and CDR2 YDVSTARD (reference sequence). There are 16 residues in the CDR3. CDR3 residues: CATWGRPRGSDWIKTF. CDR3 DNA sequence: TGTGCCACCTGGGGCAGGCCGAGGGGTAGTGATTGGATCAAGACGTTT.

Notes on this clone: The protein that TCRdb holds for this DNA derives from a much larger clone and differs from the translated DNA at residue 6, which likely indicates a read error; the protein shown here is translated from the DNA. V gene TRGV9 combines with J gene TRGJ1 or TRGJ2. TCRdb records no J gene; here it was assigned by comparing the DNA to germline. The V and J ends lost 1 base and 10 bases, in that order; junction bases with no gene match: 4. This CDR3 has 11 amino acids. Germline V CDR1 and CDR2: GITISATS, ISYDGTV (reference sequence). CDR3 residues: CALWEVRKKLF. The CDR3 region has the DNA TGTGCCTTGTGGGAGGTCCGAAAGAAACTCTTT.

This clone was counted only a few times. The same CDR3 also results from other DNA sequences found in this sample. The gene calls are TRGV3 and TRGJ1 or TRGJ2. Unmatched junction bases numbered 12, after V lost 9 bases and J lost 10 bases. This CDR3 has 11 residues. The germline V gene has CDR1 VTNTFY and CDR2 YDVSTARD (reference sequence). The CDR3 here is CATGERQKKLF. CDR3 DNA sequence: TGTGCCACCGGAGAGAGGCAGAAGAAACTCTTT.

There are a few counts of this clone. This sequence joins TRGV3 and TRGJ1 or TRGJ2. Germline V lookup: CDR1 VTNTFY, CDR2 YDVSTARD (reference sequence). The V and J ends lost 9 bases and 12 bases, in that order; junction bases with no gene match: 14. This CDR3 has 11 amino acids. The CDR3 coding sequence is TGTGCCACCGGTGACAGTCAGGGGAAACTCTTT. It is translated as CATGDSQGKLF.

This chain joins TRGV2 and TRGJ1 or TRGJ2. Trimming removed 4 bases from V and 8 bases from J; junction bases left unmatched: 8. Germline loops: CDR1 EGSNGY, CDR2 YDSYNSKV. This CDR3 has 12 amino acids. CDR3 region: CATWESPNKKLF. For the CDR3, the DNA is TGTGCCACCTGGGAGTCGCCCAATAAGAAACTCTTT.

Within the sample, this clone is large. In the same sample, other DNA sequences code for this CDR3. The chain uses TRGV2 and TRGJ1 or TRGJ2. V lost 4 bases to trimming and J lost 8 bases; unmatched junction nucleotides: 8. Germline V gene data show CDR1 as EGSNGY and CDR2 as YDSYNSKV. The CDR3 length is 12 residues. The CDR3 loop is CATWETPNKKLF. In DNA, the CDR3 is TGTGCCACCTGGGAGACCCCCAATAAGAAACTCTTT.

This clone has more than one count but fewer than ten. A much larger clone lies one base from this, so it may be a read error. This chain joins TRGV9 and TRGJ1 or TRGJ2. Germline values: CDR1 GITISATS, CDR2 ISYDGTV (reference sequence). The CDR3 is 19 residues long. The junction had 22 bases not matched to a gene; V was cut back by 0 bases and J by 5 bases. The CDR3 DNA follows: TGTGCCTTGTGGGAGGTGCGCGGGACGGACCCCGCAAGGGATTATAAGAAACTCTTT. Residues: CALWEVRGTDPARDYKKLF.

Turning to this clone: This DNA's translation and the protein TCRdb lists, from a much larger clone, do not match at residue 3, likely due to a read error; the protein shown is translated from the DNA. The chain employs TRGV5 and TRGJ1 or TRGJ2. The CDR3 consists of 11 residues. In germline, CDR1 is VINAFY, CDR2 YDVSNSKD. The CDR3 coding sequence is TGTGCCAACTGGTTTTATTATAAGAAACTCTTT. Translation: CANWFYYKKLF.

This clone showed up just a few times. Compared with germline, one end of the junction differs, possibly owing to a read error. In the same sample, other DNA sequences code for this CDR3. The V gene is TRGV3, the J gene TRGJ1 or TRGJ2. The germline CDR1 and CDR2 sequences are VTNTFY and YDVSTARD (reference sequence). The CDR3 totals 11 residues. For the CDR3, the DNA is TGTGCCACCGGGGATAGGCAGAAGAAACTCTTT. Its translation: CATGDRQKKLF.

This clone has just a few counts. The protein given by TCRdb reflects a much larger clone and differs at residue 9 from this DNA's translation, likely from a read error; the protein shown is the DNA's translation. Other DNA sequences in the same sample also yield this CDR3. This rearrangement joins TRGV9 to TRGJ1 or TRGJ2. This CDR3 is built from 11 residues. Germline lookup yields CDR1 GITISATS and CDR2 ISYDGTV (reference sequence). CDR3 coding DNA: TGTGCCTTGTGGGAGGACCGAAAGAACCTCTTT. It translates to CALWEDRKNLF.

For this clone: It is likely a read error: a sequence one base away is far more abundant. Distinct nucleotide sequences in the sample also encode this CDR3. This chain uses TRGV9 with TRGJ1 or TRGJ2. Germline CDR1 is GITISATS and CDR2 is ISYDGTV (reference sequence). J gave up 8 bases and V 0 bases, and 7 bases lay outside the gene matches. CDR3 length: 13 amino acids. CDR3 nucleotide sequence: TGTGCCTTGTGGGAGGTGGCGAGGGATAAGAAACTCTTT. It yields the protein CALWEVARDKKLF.

This clone was observed a few times. TCRdb's protein, taken from a much larger clone, differs from this DNA's translation at residue 5, likely owing to a read error; the protein displayed comes from the DNA. The chain uses TRGV3 and TRGJ1 or TRGJ2. The CDR3 consists of 11 residues. Germline CDR1 and CDR2: VTNTFY and YDVSTARD (reference sequence). The DNA of the CDR3 is TGTGCCACCTGGCACAGGCAGAAGAAACTCTTT. Its protein product is CATWHRQKKLF.

There are a few counts of this clone. The protein TCRdb lists belongs to a much larger clone and differs from this DNA's translation at residues 4 and 10, which points to a read error; the protein shown is made from the DNA. The J gene is TRGJP, the V gene TRGV9. Germline V lookup: CDR1 GITISATS, CDR2 ISYDGTV (reference sequence). There are 18 residues in the CDR3. CDR3 in DNA: TGTGCCTTGCGGGAGGTGATCCCCCAAGGGTTGGGCAAAAAAATCAAGGTATTT. This sequence encodes CALREVIPQGLGKKIKVF.

On this clone itself: The amino acid sequence in TCRdb belongs to a much larger clone and departs from this DNA's translation at residue 6, likely a sequencing read error; the sequence shown is translated from the DNA. The chain uses TRGV9 and TRGJP. The CDR3 totals 18 residues. Germline CDR1 reads GITISATS; CDR2 reads ISYDGTV (reference sequence). V dropped 3 bases and J dropped 4; count of bases not matched to a gene: 9. The CDR3 here is CALWEMIPQELGKKIKVF. CDR3 DNA sequence: TGTGCCTTGTGGGAGATGATCCCCCAAGAGTTGGGCAAAAAAATCAAGGTATTT.

Remarks on this clone: A single base is all that separates this from a far larger clone, so a read error is likely. The genes are TRGV9 and TRGJ1 or TRGJ2. As TCRdb names no J gene, one was assigned here on the basis of a DNA match to germline. V lost 0 bases to trimming and J lost 5 bases; unmatched junction nucleotides: 22. The CDR3 runs to 19 residues. Germline CDR1 GITISATS, CDR2 ISYDGTV (reference sequence). The CDR3 coding sequence is TGTGCCTTGTGGGAGGTGCGCGGGACGGGCCCCGAAAGGGATTATAAGAAACTCTTT. Its protein product is CALWEVRGTGPERDYKKLF.

By sample share, this clone is medium-sized (0.01 to 0.1%). For this DNA, TCRdb reports the protein of a much larger clone, which diverges at residue 8, most likely from a read error; the protein presented here is translated directly from the DNA. This chain connects TRGV9 to TRGJ1 or TRGJ2. The CDR3 is 11 residues long. V lost 2 bases to trimming and J lost 12 bases; unmatched junction nucleotides: 7. CDR1 GITISATS and CDR2 ISYDGTV come from the germline V gene (reference sequence). CDR3 in amino acids: CALWEDRRKLF. The CDR3 nucleotides are TGTGCCTTGTGGGAGGACCGAAGGAAACTCTTT.

This clone came up a few times. TCRdb shows a much larger clone's protein in place of this DNA's translation, and the two differ at residue 11, likely through a read error; the protein shown is translated from the DNA. This chain links TRGV9 with TRGJ1 or TRGJ2. The CDR3 length is 13 residues. Germline V gene data show CDR1 as GITISATS and CDR2 as ISYDGTV (reference sequence). This CDR3 reads CALWEVARDKNLF. As DNA, the CDR3 is TGTGCCTTGTGGGAGGTGGCTAGGGATAAGAATCTCTTT.

Of note for this clone: Other DNA sequences in the same sample also yield this CDR3. The chain has TRGV9 and TRGJ1 or TRGJ2. Germline CDR1 GITISATS, CDR2 ISYDGTV (reference sequence). This CDR3 is built from 11 residues. Here the CDR3 DNA reads TGTGCATGGGGGGATGATCGAAAGAAACTCTTT. It yields the protein CAWGDDRKKLF.

The table lists this clone with a few counts. One junction end disagrees with the germline gene, perhaps due to a read error. The same CDR3 also results from other DNA sequences found in this sample. V gene TRGV9 combines with J gene TRGJP. Germline V gives CDR1 GITISATS, CDR2 ISYDGTV (reference sequence). The CDR3 has 18 residues. The CDR3: CALWEVIPQELGKKIKVF. CDR3 coding DNA: TGTGCCTTGTGGGAAGTGATCCCCCAAGAGTTGGGCAAAAAAATCAAGGTGTTT.

This clone was counted only a few times. The protein TCRdb gives is from a much larger clone and does not agree with this DNA's translation at residue 9, likely a read error; the protein shown here comes from the DNA. The chain has TRGV9 and TRGJ1 or TRGJ2. V lost 0 bases, J lost 10 bases, and 9 bases stayed unmatched. Per germline, CDR1 GITISATS and CDR2 ISYDGTV (reference sequence). CDR3 length: 13 amino acids. The CDR3 sequence is CALWEVAREKKLF. CDR3 nucleotides: TGTGCCTTGTGGGAGGTGGCTAGGGAGAAGAAACTCTTT.

This clone was seen a few times. One end of the junction fails to match germline, which may point to a read error. Different DNA sequences within this sample yield the same CDR3. The gene calls are TRGV3 and TRGJ1 or TRGJ2. This CDR3 is 13 amino acids long. CDR1 and CDR2 from the germline V gene are VTNTFY and YDVSTARD (reference sequence). The CDR3 protein is CATWYRRPYKKLF. In nucleotides, the CDR3 is TGTGCCACCTGGTACAGGCGGCCTTATAAGAAACTCTTT.

Remarks on this clone: A read error is the likely source, as a far larger clone sits one nucleotide away. This sample includes further DNA sequences coding for the same CDR3. This chain connects TRGV9 to TRGJP. CDR1 and CDR2 from the germline V gene are GITISATS and ISYDGTV (reference sequence). The CDR3 sequence is 18 residues long. The CDR3 sequence is CALWEVIPQELGKKIKVF. The CDR3 DNA reads as TGTGCCTTGTGGGAGGTGATCCCCCAAGAGTTGGGCAAAAAAATAAAGGTATTT.